What follows are 31 T cell receptor beta chains derived from one specimen sequenced in a study of T-cell memory formation after mild COVID-19. TCRdb used MiXCR to reprocess the 5' RACE reads, holding one entry per CDR3 protein. This sample has just over 400,000 distinct CDR3 sequences, with 20% to 30% found just once. Sample: PBMCs or a T cell subset sorted from them (not recorded which). The receptor source for this set is an adult woman who had mild COVID-19 (a few samples of this study predate the infection). Cell type and time point are not known.

This clonotype was seen a handful of times. This chain joins TRBV12-3 or TRBV12-4 and TRBJ1-1; 7 bases fit TRBD1. The CDR3 is 15 residues long. Losses at the gene ends were 5 bases for V and 5 bases for J; bases not matched to a gene: 11. Here the CDR3 DNA reads TGTGCCAGCAGTAAACGACAGGGCGGAGGGACTGAAGCTTTCTTT. Translating gives CASSKRQGGGTEAFF.

The V and J genes are TRBV7-9 and TRBJ1-1; 7 bases align to TRBD1. This CDR3 comprises 16 residues. J was trimmed by 9 bases and V by 0 bases; bases with no gene match: 13. From germline, CDR1 is SEHNR and CDR2 FQNEAQ (reference sequence). DNA of the CDR3: TGTGCCAGCAGCTTAGCAGCCCGACAGGGACTACAACAAGCTTTCTTT. This translates into CASSLAARQGLQQAFF.

A few counts support this clonotype. The chain is built from TRBV7-2 and TRBJ1-2; D ambiguous. The V end was cut by 2 bases, the J end by 8 bases, with 12 bases between. CDR3 length: 13 residues. From germline, CDR1 is SGHTA and CDR2 FQGNSA. CDR3 coding DNA: TGTGCCAGCAGCTTATCCGGGTCTGCCGGCTACACCTTC. It codes for CASSLSGSAGYTF.

The chain employs TRBV4-1 and TRBJ1-4; 7 bases agree with TRBD1. The CDR3 sequence is 15 residues long. Germline CDR1 reads MGHRA; CDR2 reads YSYEKL. The ends lost 0 bases at V and 8 bases at J; junction bases unmatched: 6. The CDR3 sequence is CASSQDYRGLEKLFF. The CDR3 coding sequence is TGCGCCAGCAGCCAAGACTACAGGGGATTGGAAAAACTGTTTTTT.

The V gene is TRBV21-1, the J gene TRBJ2-3; TRBD2 was called by the table and not checked on the DNA. TRBV21-1 is a pseudogene. CDR3 size: 14 residues. In nucleotides, the CDR3 is TGTGCCAGCAGCGACCGGACTAGAGAAGATACGCAGTATTTT. Translated, it gives CASSDRTREDTQYF.

V and J are TRBV12-3 or TRBV12-4 and TRBJ2-3; a possible D gene is TRBD2 (6 bases). Between the trimmed V and J ends, which lost 2 bases and 0 bases, there was a span of 15 bases. CDR3 length: 17 residues. The CDR3 nucleotides are TGTGCCAGCAGTTTACAGGTCGCGGGGTCTAGCACAGATACGCAGTATTTT. Translating it yields CASSLQVAGSSTDTQYF.

A few counts support this clonotype. The chain carries TRBV5-1 and TRBJ2-3; D is perhaps TRBD2 (5 bases). Deletions cut 4 bases from V and 4 bases from J, with 16 bases between. Germline V CDR1 and CDR2: SGHRS, YFSETQ. The CDR3 is 15 residues long. The CDR3 coding sequence is TGCGCCAGCAGCCAAGGACGGGCCGGGGCAGATACGCAGTATTTT. Protein sequence: CASSQGRAGADTQYF.

The chain recombines TRBV7-3 with TRBJ2-3; D may correspond to TRBD1 or TRBD2 (5 bases each). The CDR3 totals 15 residues. Germline CDR1 is SGHTA and CDR2 is FQGTGA. With 5 bases removed from V and 2 bases from J, the gap between germline ends came to 14 bases. CDR3 nucleotide sequence: TGTGCCAGCAGCGTAGGGGTCGGGGTCACAGATACGCAGTATTTT. Encoded protein: CASSVGVGVTDTQYF.

This clonotype came up a few times. The chain links TRBV11-1 to TRBJ2-3; D is unclear. The CDR3 extends over 17 amino acids. Germline V CDR1 and CDR2: SGHAT, FQDESV (reference sequence). The ends were cut back, 2 bases at V and 5 bases at J, with 20 bases in the middle. Here the CDR3 reads CASSLHRLAELQDTQYF. The CDR3, as DNA: TGTGCCAGCAGCTTACACCGACTGGCCGAACTTCAAGATACGCAGTATTTT. The variable domain in full, completed from reference TRBV11-1 and TRBJ2-3, reads EAEVAQSPRYKITEKSQAVAFWCDPISGHATLYWYRQILGQGPELLVQFQDESVVDDSQLPKDRFSAERLKGVDSTLKIQPAELGDSAMYLCASSLHRLAELQDTQYFGPGTRLTVL.

This clonotype has more than one count but fewer than ten. The rearrangement uses TRBV19 and TRBJ2-5, with D perhaps being TRBD1 or TRBD2 (5 bases each). Trimming removed 4 bases from V and 9 bases from J, with 15 bases in between. CDR3 length equals 13 residues. Per germline, CDR1 LNHDA and CDR2 SQIVND (reference sequence). This CDR3 reads CASSKGPTFAQYF. The CDR3 DNA is TGTGCCAGTAGTAAGGGACCGACGTTTGCCCAGTACTTC.

This clonotype appeared many times. Sequence at one end of the junction differs from germline and may be a read error. This rearrangement joins TRBV4-1 to TRBJ1-4; D might be TRBD1 (6 bases). This CDR3 region has 18 residues. Germline CDR1 MGHRA, CDR2 YSYEKL. This CDR3 is CASSRGPSGSGEGMELFF. The CDR3, as DNA: TGCGCCAGCAGCCGGGGGCCGTCGGGTTCAGGGGAAGGAATGGAACTTTTTTTT.

This clonotype was observed a few times. V and J are TRBV12-3 or TRBV12-4 and TRBJ2-1; D is perhaps TRBD2 (7 bases). The V gene lost 5 bases and the J gene lost 6 bases, with 14 bases spanning the gap. The CDR3 is 14 amino acids. The CDR3 region is CASSPWGGLNEQFF. Written as DNA, the CDR3 is TGTGCCAGCAGTCCTTGGGGGGGCCTCAATGAGCAGTTCTTC.

This clonotype came up a few times. The chain recombines TRBV11-2 with TRBJ2-5; D is uncertain. V was pared by 0 bases and J by 6 bases, with 5 bases between. CDR3 length: 12 amino acids. Germline CDR1 reads SGHAT; CDR2 reads FQNNGV. Here the CDR3 DNA reads TGTGCCAGCAGCTTAGATCAACAGACCCAGTACTTC. Protein product: CASSLDQQTQYF.

V usage is TRBV12-3 or TRBV12-4 and J usage is TRBJ2-5, with D possibly being TRBD2 (5 bases). The V and J ends lost 1 base and 2 bases respectively, with 20 bases between them. CDR3 length equals 18 residues. Here the CDR3 DNA reads TGTGCCAGCAGTTTAGTTGGTCACAGAGGGAGCAGACAAGAGACCCAGTACTTC. It translates to CASSLVGHRGSRQETQYF.

This clonotype came up a few times. Mismatch with germline at one junction end may stem from a read error. The chain carries TRBV7-7 and TRBJ2-1; weak D call: TRBD1 (5 bases). The V gene's germline CDR1 is SSHAT and CDR2 FNYEAQ (reference sequence). The CDR3 has 13 amino acids. The CDR3 loop reads CASSLGVANEQFF. In DNA form, the CDR3 reads TGTGCTAGCAGCTTAGGGGTAGCAAATGAGCAGTTCTTC.

This clonotype has more than one count but fewer than ten. This chain links TRBV6-5 with TRBJ2-7; no firm D call. The V and J ends lost 5 bases and 6 bases respectively, with 14 bases between them. CDR3 length: 13 residues. Per germline, CDR1 MNHEY and CDR2 SVGAGI. The CDR3 region has the DNA TGTGCCAGCAGTGCCTTTGGGCGACCCGAGCAGTACTTC. This translates into CASSAFGRPEQYF.

The genes are TRBV7-9 and TRBJ2-5, with D uncertain. Germline CDR1 and CDR2: SEHNR and FQNEAQ (reference sequence). CDR3 length equals 13 residues. Trimming cost V 1 base and J 7 bases, with 10 bases left between them. The CDR3 DNA follows: TGTGCCAGCAGCTTAGGCCCTTACGTGACCCAGTACTTC. Its protein is CASSLGPYVTQYF.

This clonotype was detected only once. Mismatch with germline at one junction end may stem from a read error. The rearrangement uses TRBV7-9 and TRBJ2-1, with D perhaps TRBD1 or TRBD2 (6 bases each). This CDR3 is 17 amino acids long. Germline CDR1 reads SEHNR; CDR2 reads FQNEAQ (reference sequence). As DNA, the CDR3 is TGTGCAAGCAGCTTAGGTGGGGGGCGCGGGCGGAACAATGAGCAGTTCTTC. It codes for CASSLGGGRGRNNEQFF. Variable domain in full (rest from reference TRBV7-9 and TRBJ2-1): DTGVSQNPRHKITKRGQNVTFRCDPISEHNRLYWYRQTLGQGPEFLTYFQNEAQLEKSRLLSDRFSAERPKGSFSTLEIQRTEQGDSAMYLCASSLGGGRGRNNEQFFGPGTRLTVL.

This clonotype was detected a few times. The DNA for the CDR3 is TGTGCCACCAGCAATAGCGGGGCTCAGGGGGATACGCAGTATTTT. This codes for CATSNSGAQGDTQYF. The chain carries TRBV15 and TRBJ2-3; the match to TRBD2 covers 8 bases. Germline CDR1 LNHNV, CDR2 YYDKDF (reference sequence). J gave up 6 bases and V 4 bases, and 9 bases lay outside the gene matches. CDR3 length: 15 amino acids.

The rearrangement links TRBV7-6 to TRBJ2-5; the D is unclear. Per the germline V gene, CDR1 is SGHVS and CDR2 is FNYEAQ. The CDR3 consists of 12 residues. V dropped 1 base and J dropped 10 bases, with 10 bases sitting between them. The CDR3 loop reads CASSLGSPIQYF. The CDR3 nucleotides are TGTGCCAGCAGCTTAGGATCCCCGATCCAGTACTTC.

The genes are TRBV20-1 and TRBJ1-2; D remains unclear. The CDR3 loop spans 12 amino acids. V lost 3 bases and J 6 bases, leaving 11 bases between the germline ends. Per the germline V gene, CDR1 is DFQATT and CDR2 is SNEGSKA (reference sequence). The chain's CDR3 is CSASRGRDGYTF. The CDR3 nucleotides are TGCAGTGCTAGTCGAGGACGAGATGGCTACACCTTC.

This clonotype showed up just a few times. The rearrangement uses TRBV6-2 or TRBV6-3 and TRBJ1-1; TRBD1 agrees at 9 bases. V shed 5 bases, J shed 6 bases, and the junction held 7 bases outside the gene matches. The CDR3 is 14 residues long. Looked up from germline, CDR1 is MNHEY and CDR2 is SVGEGT. CDR3 residues: CASSLGTGSAEAFF. CDR3 nucleotide sequence: TGTGCCAGCAGTCTTGGGACAGGGTCGGCTGAAGCTTTCTTT.

This clonotype came up a few times. This chain uses TRBV29-1 with TRBJ2-7; TRBD2 matches 9 bases. Germline CDR1 SQVTM, CDR2 ANQGSEA. J gave up 4 bases and V 5 bases, and 9 bases lay outside the gene matches. The CDR3 extends over 14 amino acids. The CDR3 sequence: CSVQDPSGNYEQYF. The CDR3 coding sequence is TGCAGCGTTCAGGATCCTAGCGGGAATTACGAGCAGTACTTC.

The table lists this clonotype with a few counts. The gene calls are TRBV20-1 and TRBJ2-1; D may be TRBD2 (5 bases). The CDR3 totals 16 residues. Germline CDR1 is DFQATT and CDR2 is SNEGSKA (reference sequence). V was cut by 6 bases and J by 4 bases, with 22 bases left in between. Here the CDR3 DNA reads TGCAGTGCGCCCCCGCCTGACTACTTCCTGTACAATGAGCAGTTCTTC. Translated, it gives CSAPPPDYFLYNEQFF.

This clonotype was counted a few times. This rearrangement joins TRBV6-5 to TRBJ2-7; 10 bases fit TRBD2. CDR1 is MNHEY and CDR2 is SVGAGI in the germline V gene. This CDR3 has 19 amino acids. V was pared by 0 bases and J by 0 bases, with 11 bases of the junction left unmatched. The CDR3 nucleotides read TGTGCCAGCAGTTACTCTTCTTCTAGCGGGGGCCCGAGCTCCTACGAGCAGTACTTC. It codes for CASSYSSSSGGPSSYEQYF.

V usage is TRBV10-2 and J usage is TRBJ1-6; D is possibly TRBD1 (6 bases). The germline V gene has CDR1 WSHSY and CDR2 SAAADI. CDR3 length: 16 residues. V lost 0 bases, J lost 7 bases, and 13 bases lay in between. The CDR3 spells CASSESAGHHNSPLHF. The CDR3 region has the DNA TGCGCCAGCAGTGAGTCGGCGGGACACCACAATTCACCCCTCCACTTT.

This clonotype showed up just a few times. V and J are TRBV12-3 or TRBV12-4 and TRBJ2-5, with TRBD1 as a possible D gene (6 bases). This CDR3 region has 14 residues. The V end was cut by 6 bases, the J end by 4 bases, with 15 bases between. The CDR3 sequence is CASRPRTVGETQYF. The CDR3 DNA reads TGTGCCAGCAGACCCCGGACAGTGGGAGAGACCCAGTACTTC.

The chain recombines TRBV7-9 with TRBJ2-3; unclear D gene. Germline values: CDR1 SEHNR, CDR2 FQNEAQ (reference sequence). The CDR3 sequence is 13 residues long. Trimming shortened V by 1 base and J by 14 bases, and 16 bases separated the two germline ends. The CDR3 region is CASSLEIPVHPYF. The CDR3 DNA sequence: TGTGCCAGCAGCTTAGAGATACCCGTTCACCCGTATTTT.

The table lists this clonotype with a count of one. The rearrangement links TRBV29-1 to TRBJ2-5, with a possible D match to TRBD1 (5 bases). V lost 3 bases and J lost 5, with 13 bases in between. The CDR3 spans 13 residues. Germline assignment: CDR1 SQVTM and CDR2 ANQGSEA. The CDR3 spells CSVEGRVLETQYF. The CDR3 DNA sequence: TGCAGCGTTGAGGGCAGGGTGCTGGAGACCCAGTACTTC.

In this sample, this clonotype turned up a few times. V is TRBV27 and J is TRBJ2-1, with a tentative D call TRBD2 (6 bases). The germline V gene encodes CDR1 MNHEY and CDR2 SMNVEV (reference sequence). This CDR3 contains 15 residues. V dropped 3 bases and J dropped 5 bases, with 14 bases sitting between them. Written as DNA, the CDR3 is TGTGCCAGCAGTTTGACCGACGGCGGGAACAATGAGCAGTTCTTC. It translates to CASSLTDGGNNEQFF.

This clonotype has at least ten counts. The rearrangement uses TRBV10-3 and TRBJ2-7; TRBD1 agrees at 8 bases. Germline assignment: CDR1 ENHRY and CDR2 SYGVKD. The CDR3 contains 13 residues. Unmatched junction bases numbered 6, after V lost 8 bases and J lost 3 bases. The CDR3 sequence is CAIQGAADYEQYF. CDR3 nucleotide sequence: TGTGCCATCCAGGGGGCTGCTGACTACGAGCAGTACTTC.